A single T cell receptor (beta chain) is shown here with its context. The sample comes from a study of blood T cell repertoires in COVID-19. Germline V gene data show CDR1 as LNHDA and CDR2 as SQIVND (reference sequence). CDR3 size: 16 residues. After removal of 3 bases from V and 9 bases from J, the junction contained 9 bases not matched to a gene. The data were produced by immunoSEQ multiplex PCR, yet TCRdb's version contains in-frame clones alone and is incomplete. Of 120,000 to 150,000 clones in the sample, roughly 84% were seen once. V gene TRBV19 combines with J gene TRBJ2-1; 12 bases fit TRBD2. The origin of this receptor is a man aged 30-40 years with COVID-19, enrolled during active disease. Sequenced: peripheral blood. CDR3 nucleotide sequence: TGTGCCAGTAGTATGGCCCGACTAGCGGGAGCGGTTGAGCAGTTCTTC. Translated, it gives CASSMARLAGAVEQFF.